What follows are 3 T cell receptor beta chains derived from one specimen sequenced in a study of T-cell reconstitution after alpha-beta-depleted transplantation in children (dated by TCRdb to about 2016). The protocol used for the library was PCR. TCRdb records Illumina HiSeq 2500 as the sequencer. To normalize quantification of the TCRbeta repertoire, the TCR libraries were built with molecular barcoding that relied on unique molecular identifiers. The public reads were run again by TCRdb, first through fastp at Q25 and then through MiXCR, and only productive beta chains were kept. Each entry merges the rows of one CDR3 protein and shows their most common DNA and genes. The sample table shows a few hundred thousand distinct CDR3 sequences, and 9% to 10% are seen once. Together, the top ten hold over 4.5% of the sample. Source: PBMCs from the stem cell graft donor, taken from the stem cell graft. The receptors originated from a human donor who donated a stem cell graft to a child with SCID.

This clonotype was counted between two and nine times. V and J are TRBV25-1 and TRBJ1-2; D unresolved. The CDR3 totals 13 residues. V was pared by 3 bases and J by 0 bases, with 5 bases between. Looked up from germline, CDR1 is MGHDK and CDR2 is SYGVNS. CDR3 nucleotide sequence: TGTGCCAGCAGTGAGGGTACTAACTATGGCTACACCTTC. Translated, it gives CASSEGTNYGYTF.

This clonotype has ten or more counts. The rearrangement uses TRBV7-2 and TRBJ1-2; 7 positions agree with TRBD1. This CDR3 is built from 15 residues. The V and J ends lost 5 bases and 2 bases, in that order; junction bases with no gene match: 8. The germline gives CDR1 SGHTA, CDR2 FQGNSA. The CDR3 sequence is CASSPRTGLNYGYTF. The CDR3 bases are TGTGCCAGCAGCCCTCGGACAGGCCTGAACTATGGCTACACCTTC.

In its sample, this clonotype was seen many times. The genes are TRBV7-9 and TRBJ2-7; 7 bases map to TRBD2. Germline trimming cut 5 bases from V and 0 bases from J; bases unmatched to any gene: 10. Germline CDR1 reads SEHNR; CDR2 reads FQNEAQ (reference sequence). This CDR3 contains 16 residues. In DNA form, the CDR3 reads TGTGCCAGCAGCAGAGGCCGGGACTACTCCTCCTACGAGCAGTACTTC. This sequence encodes CASSRGRDYSSYEQYF.